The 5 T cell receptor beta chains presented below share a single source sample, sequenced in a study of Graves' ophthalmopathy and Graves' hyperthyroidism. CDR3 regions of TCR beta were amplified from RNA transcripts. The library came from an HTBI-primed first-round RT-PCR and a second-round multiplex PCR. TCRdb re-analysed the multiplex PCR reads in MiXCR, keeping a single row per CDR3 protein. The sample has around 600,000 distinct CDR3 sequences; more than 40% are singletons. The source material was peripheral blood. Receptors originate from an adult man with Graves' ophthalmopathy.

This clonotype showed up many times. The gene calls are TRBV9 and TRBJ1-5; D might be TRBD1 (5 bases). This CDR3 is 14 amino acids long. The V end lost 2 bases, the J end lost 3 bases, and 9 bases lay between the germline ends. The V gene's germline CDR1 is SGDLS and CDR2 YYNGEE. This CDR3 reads CASSVGGVNQPQHF. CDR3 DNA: TGTGCCAGCAGCGTCGGAGGGGTCAATCAGCCCCAGCATTTT.

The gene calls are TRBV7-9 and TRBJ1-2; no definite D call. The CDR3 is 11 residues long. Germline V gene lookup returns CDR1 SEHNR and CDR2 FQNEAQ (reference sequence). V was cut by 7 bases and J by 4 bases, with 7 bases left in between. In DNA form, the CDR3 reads TGTGCCAGCATCATGGGCTATGGCTACACCTTC. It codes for CASIMGYGYTF.

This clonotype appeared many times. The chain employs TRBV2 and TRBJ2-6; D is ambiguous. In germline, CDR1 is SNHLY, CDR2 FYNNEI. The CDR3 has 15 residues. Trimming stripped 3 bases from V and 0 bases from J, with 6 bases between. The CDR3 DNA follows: TGTGCCAGCAGTGAGAGGTACTCTGGGGCCAACGTCCTGACTTTC. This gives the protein CASSERYSGANVLTF. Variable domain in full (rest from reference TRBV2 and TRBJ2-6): EPEVTQTPSHQVTQMGQEVILRCVPISNHLYFYWYRQILGQKVEFLVSFYNNEISEKSEIFDDQFSVERPDGSNFTLKIRSTKLEDSAMYFCASSERYSGANVLTFGAGSRLTVL.

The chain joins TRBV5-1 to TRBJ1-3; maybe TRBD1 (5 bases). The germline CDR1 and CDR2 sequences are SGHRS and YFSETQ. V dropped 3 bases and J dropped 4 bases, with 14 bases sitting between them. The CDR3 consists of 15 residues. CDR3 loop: CASSYGTPSGNTIYF. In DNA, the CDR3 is TGCGCCAGCAGCTATGGGACTCCGAGCGGAAACACCATATATTTT.

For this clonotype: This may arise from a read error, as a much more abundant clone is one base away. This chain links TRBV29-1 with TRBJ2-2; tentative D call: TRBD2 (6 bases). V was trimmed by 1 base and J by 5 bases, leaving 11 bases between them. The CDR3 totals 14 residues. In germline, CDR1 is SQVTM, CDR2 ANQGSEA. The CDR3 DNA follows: TGCAGCGTTGAAGCAGCAGGGAGGACCGGGGAGCTGTTTTTT. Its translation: CSVEAAGRTGELFF.